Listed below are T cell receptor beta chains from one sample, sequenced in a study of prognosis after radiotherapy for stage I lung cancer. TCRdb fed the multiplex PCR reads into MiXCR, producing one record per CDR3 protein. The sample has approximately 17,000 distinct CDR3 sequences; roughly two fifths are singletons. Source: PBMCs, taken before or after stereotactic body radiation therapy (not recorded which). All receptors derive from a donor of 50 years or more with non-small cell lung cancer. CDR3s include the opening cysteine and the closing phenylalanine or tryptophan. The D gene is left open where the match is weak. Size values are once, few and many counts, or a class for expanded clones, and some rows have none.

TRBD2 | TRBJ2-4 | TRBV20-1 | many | TGCAGTGCTCCTCCAAAGCGGGGACCCCCCCCCCAAAACATTCAGTACTTC | CSAPPKRGPPPQNIQYF
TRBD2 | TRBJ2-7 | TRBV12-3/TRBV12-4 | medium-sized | TGTGCCAGCAGTTTTCCGGGGGGCGAGCAGTACTTC | CASSFPGGEQYF
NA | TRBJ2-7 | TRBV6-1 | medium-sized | TGTGCCAGCAGTGAAGGCCCAACCTACGAGCAGTACTTC | CASSEGPTYEQYF
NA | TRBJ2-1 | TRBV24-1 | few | TGTGCAACCAGTGGTGCCCTGGCGGGGAAGGGCACCGCACCGTACGTGCAGTTCTTC | CATSGALAGKGTAPYVQFF
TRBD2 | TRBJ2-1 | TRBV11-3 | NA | TGTGCCAGCAGCTTAATAGCGGGAGGCAACAATGAGCAGTTCTTC | CASSLIAGGNNEQFF
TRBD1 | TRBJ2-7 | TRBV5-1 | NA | TGCGCCAGCAGCTTGTCAGGGGGCCTCGAGCAGTACTTC | CASSLSGGLEQYF
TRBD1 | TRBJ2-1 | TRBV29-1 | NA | TGCAGCGTTGATGGGACAGGGTGCTTTGATGAGCAGTTCTTC | CSVDGTGCFDEQFF
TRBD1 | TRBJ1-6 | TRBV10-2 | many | TGCGCCAGCAGGGCGGGACAGAATAATTCACCCCTCCACTTT | CASRAGQNNSPLHF
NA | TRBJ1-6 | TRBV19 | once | TGTGCCAGTAGTATTACAGGCTGGATCTCCTATAATTCACCCCTCCACTTT | CASSITGWISYNSPLHF
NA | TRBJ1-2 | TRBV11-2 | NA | TGTGCCAGCAGCTTAGGGGAAGGGAGTTATGGCTACACCTTC | CASSLGEGSYGYTF
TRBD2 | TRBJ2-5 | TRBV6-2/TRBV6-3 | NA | TGTGCCATCAGGGTTGATGCGGGGGGCTCTGGGACCCAGTACTTC | CAIRVDAGGSGTQYF
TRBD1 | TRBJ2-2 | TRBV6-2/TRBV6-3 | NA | TGTGCCAGCAATTACTCGGGGACAGGGGAGAACACCGGGGAGCTGTTTTTT | CASNYSGTGENTGELFF
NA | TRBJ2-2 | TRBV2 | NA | TGTGCCAGCCGCAGGGGTTACGACACCGGGGAGCTGTTTTTT | CASRRGYDTGELFF
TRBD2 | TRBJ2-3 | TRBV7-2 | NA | TGTGCCAGCAGCCGTATACTAGCGGGATTACTGGATACGCAGTATTTT | CASSRILAGLLDTQYF
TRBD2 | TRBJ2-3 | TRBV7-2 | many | TGTGCCAGCAGCGCCGACACTAGCGGCTCCTTCACAGATACGCAGTATTTT | CASSADTSGSFTDTQYF
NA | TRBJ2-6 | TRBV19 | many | TGTGCCAGTAGCCAGAGTGGGGCCAACGTCCTGACTTTC | CASSQSGANVLTF
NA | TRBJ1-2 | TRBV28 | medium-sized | TGTGCCAGCAGTTCTGAGGGGTTGCAGTATGGCTACACCTTC | CASSSEGLQYGYTF
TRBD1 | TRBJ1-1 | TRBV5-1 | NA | TGCGCCAGCAGCCACCCGACAGGGACGGTTGTCACTGAAGCTTTCTTT | CASSHPTGTVVTEAFF
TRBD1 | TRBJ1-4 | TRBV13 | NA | TGTGCCAGCAGCTTAAGGGGGCAGGGTGAAAAACTGTTTTTT | CASSLRGQGEKLFF
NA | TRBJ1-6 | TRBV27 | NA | TGTTCCAGCAGTTCCGGGCAGCTATCACCCCTCCACTTT | CSSSSGQLSPLHF
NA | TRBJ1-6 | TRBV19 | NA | TGTGCCAGTAGTACAGGAGGTGGGGGGAATTCACCCCTCCACTTT | CASSTGGGGNSPLHF
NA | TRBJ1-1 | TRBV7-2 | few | TGTGCCAGCAGCTTCTCTCGGGAAGCTGAAGCTTTCTTT | CASSFSREAEAFF
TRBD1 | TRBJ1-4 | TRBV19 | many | TGTGCCACCAAACCCCCCGGGACAGTGGATGAAAAACTGTTTTTT | CATKPPGTVDEKLFF
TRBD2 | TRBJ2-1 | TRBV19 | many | TGTGCCAGTAGTATAGAATTAGCGGGACACTCCTACAATGAGCAGTTCTTC | CASSIELAGHSYNEQFF
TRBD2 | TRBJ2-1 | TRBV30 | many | TGTGCCTGGAGCGAGGGACTAGCGGAATTAAATGAGCAGTTCTTC | CAWSEGLAELNEQFF
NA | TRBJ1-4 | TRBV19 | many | TGTGCCAGTAGTATAGCGGCAACTAATGAAAAACTGTTTTTT | CASSIAATNEKLFF
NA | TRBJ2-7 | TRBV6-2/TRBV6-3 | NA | TGTGCCAGAAGTTACAACTCCTACGAGCAGTACTTC | CARSYNSYEQYF
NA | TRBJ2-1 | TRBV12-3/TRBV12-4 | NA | TGTGCCAGCAGTTCTACTTCGATGAACGAGCAGTTCTTC | CASSSTSMNEQFF
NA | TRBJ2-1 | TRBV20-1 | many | TGCAGTGCTGAGAGAACTACCTACCCCCCCGAGCAGTTCTTC | CSAERTTYPPEQFF
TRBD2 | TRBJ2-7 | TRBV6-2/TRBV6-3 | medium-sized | TGTGCCAGCAGTTACGATGGCAGTTCGGGAGGCGAGCAGTACTTC | CASSYDGSSGGEQYF
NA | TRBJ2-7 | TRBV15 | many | TGTGCCACCAGCAGACCCACAGCTCCATACGAGCAGTACTTC | CATSRPTAPYEQYF
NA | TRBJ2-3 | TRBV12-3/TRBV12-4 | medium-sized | TGTGCCAGCAGTTTTACGGCTGGCACAGATACGCAGTATTTT | CASSFTAGTDTQYF
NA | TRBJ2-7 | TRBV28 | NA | TGTGCCAGCAGTTTCAATCCCACCTACGAGCAGTACTTC | CASSFNPTYEQYF
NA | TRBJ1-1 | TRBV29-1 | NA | TGCAGCGTTGATGGCAGTGGGGCTGAAGCTTTCTTT | CSVDGSGAEAFF
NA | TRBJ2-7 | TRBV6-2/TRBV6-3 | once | TGTACAAGCAGTGCACAGGGTTGGGAGTACGAGCAGTACTTC | CTSSAQGWEYEQYF